The 9 T cell receptor beta chains below were found in one sample sequenced in a study of T-cell reconstitution after alpha-beta-depleted transplantation in children. As it was prepared, the TCRbeta library received unique molecular identifiers. TCRdb fed the PCR reads into MiXCR, producing one record per CDR3 protein. The sample contains some 460,000 distinct CDR3 sequences, 15% to 20% of which appear only once. The source was PBMCs, mostly from graft donor cells, collected 360 days after TCRalphabeta/CD19-depleted stem cell transplant. These receptors originate from a boy under two years old who had a stem cell transplant for Wiskott-Aldrich syndrome, so the T cells may come from the graft donor.

V is TRBV11-3 and J is TRBJ1-1, with 7 bases that match TRBD1. Trimming at V came to 2 bases and at J to 6 bases, leaving 9 bases not matched to a gene. Germline-derived CDR1 and CDR2 are SGHNT and YENEEA. The CDR3 sequence is 15 residues long. The CDR3 DNA follows: TGTGCCAGCAGCTTACCCGCCGACAGGGACGCTGAAGCTTTCTTT. It is translated as CASSLPADRDAEAFF.

The chain couples TRBV4-1 to TRBJ2-1; perhaps TRBD1 as D (7 bases). The CDR3 loop spans 17 amino acids. The V end lost 0 bases, the J end lost 8 bases, and 20 bases lay between the germline ends. From germline, CDR1 is MGHRA and CDR2 YSYEKL. In DNA, the CDR3 is TGCGCCAGCAGCCAAGATAGGGCAGGGGGGAAAGTCGATGAGCAGTTCTTC. This encodes CASSQDRAGGKVDEQFF.

This clonotype has just a few counts. V gene TRBV12-3 or TRBV12-4 combines with J gene TRBJ2-1; unclear D gene. There are 14 residues in the CDR3. V was shortened by 2 bases and J by 2 bases, with 7 bases between the two germline ends. DNA for the CDR3: TGTGCCAGCAGTTTATGGTTAGCCTACAATGAGCAGTTCTTC. Residues: CASSLWLAYNEQFF.

This clonotype has only a few counts. The J gene is TRBJ1-1, the V gene TRBV20-1; a weak D match, TRBD1 (5 bases). CDR3 length: 14 amino acids. V was shortened by 3 bases and J by 0 bases, with 11 bases between the two germline ends. Looked up from germline, CDR1 is DFQATT and CDR2 is SNEGSKA (reference sequence). CDR3 DNA: TGCAGTGCTAGTGAGGGGTACATGAACACTGAAGCTTTCTTT. Amino acids: CSASEGYMNTEAFF.

Concerning this clonotype itself: Given a much more abundant clone one base away, this may be a read error. This chain connects TRBV10-3 to TRBJ2-7; D possibly corresponds to TRBD1 (6 bases). The CDR3 is made up of 14 amino acids. The germline V and J ends were trimmed by 3 bases and 0 bases, with 9 bases remaining between them. The germline CDR1 and CDR2 sequences are ENHRY and SYGVKD. CDR3 amino acids: CAISDNRDSYEQYF. The DNA for the CDR3 is TGTGCCATCAGTGACAACAGGGACTCCTACGAGCAGTACTTC.

This chain joins TRBV7-2 and TRBJ2-1; the D is unclear. The CDR3 runs 12 residues. Trimming stripped 2 bases from V and 6 bases from J, with 5 bases between. Germline V gene data show CDR1 as SGHTA and CDR2 as FQGNSA. As DNA, the CDR3 is TGTGCCAGCAGCTTATGGAGCAATGAGCAGTTCTTC. Its protein is CASSLWSNEQFF.

This clonotype was observed many times. The CDR3 DNA reads as TGTGCCAGCAAGGGCAGCTCCTACGAGCAGTACTTC. This encodes CASKGSSYEQYF. The chain recombines TRBV12-3 or TRBV12-4 with TRBJ2-7, with unresolved D. V lost 7 bases and J 0 bases, leaving 7 bases between the germline ends. CDR3 length: 12 residues.

This clonotype was detected a few times. The chain has TRBV6-5 and TRBJ2-3; D gene unclear. Trimming left V 10 bases short and J 0 bases short, with 8 bases between. Germline V CDR1 and CDR2: MNHEY, SVGAGI. This CDR3 has 12 residues. The CDR3 sequence: CATRPSTDTQYF. In DNA, the CDR3 is TGTGCCACCCGACCTAGCACAGATACGCAGTATTTT.

This clonotype was counted a few times. The chain employs TRBV7-9 and TRBJ2-3; 8 bases fit TRBD2. The germline CDR1 and CDR2 sequences are SEHNR and FQNEAQ (reference sequence). V shed 5 bases and J 3 bases; nucleotides not matched to a gene: 13. CDR3 size: 17 residues. Here the CDR3 DNA reads TGTGCCAGCAGCAAAACGCCGGGACTAGTGCGGACAGATACGCAGTATTTT. The encoded protein is CASSKTPGLVRTDTQYF.